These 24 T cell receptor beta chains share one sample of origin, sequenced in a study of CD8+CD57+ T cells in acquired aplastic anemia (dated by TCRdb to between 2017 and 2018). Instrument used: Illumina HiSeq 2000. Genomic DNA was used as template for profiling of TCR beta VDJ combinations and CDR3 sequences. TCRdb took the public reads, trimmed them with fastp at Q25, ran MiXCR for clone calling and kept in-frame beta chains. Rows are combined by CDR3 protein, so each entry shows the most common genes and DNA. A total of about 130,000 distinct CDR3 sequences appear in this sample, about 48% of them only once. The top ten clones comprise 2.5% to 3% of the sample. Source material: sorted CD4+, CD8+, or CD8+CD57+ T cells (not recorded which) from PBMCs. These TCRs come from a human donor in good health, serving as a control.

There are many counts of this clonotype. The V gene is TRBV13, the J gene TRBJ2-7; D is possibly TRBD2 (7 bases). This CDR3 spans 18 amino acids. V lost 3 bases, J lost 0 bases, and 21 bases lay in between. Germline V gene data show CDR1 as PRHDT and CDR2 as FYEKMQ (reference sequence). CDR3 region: CASSFFHRRGGGSYEQYF. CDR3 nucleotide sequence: TGTGCCAGCAGCTTTTTTCATCGCAGGGGCGGGGGCTCCTACGAGCAGTACTTC.

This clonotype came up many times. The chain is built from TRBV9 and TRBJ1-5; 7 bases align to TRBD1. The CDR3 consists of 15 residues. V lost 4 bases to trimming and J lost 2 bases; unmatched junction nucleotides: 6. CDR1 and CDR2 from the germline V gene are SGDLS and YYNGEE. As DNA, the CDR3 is TGTGCCAGCAGCCCACAGGGGAGCGGCAATCAGCCCCAGCATTTT. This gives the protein CASSPQGSGNQPQHF.

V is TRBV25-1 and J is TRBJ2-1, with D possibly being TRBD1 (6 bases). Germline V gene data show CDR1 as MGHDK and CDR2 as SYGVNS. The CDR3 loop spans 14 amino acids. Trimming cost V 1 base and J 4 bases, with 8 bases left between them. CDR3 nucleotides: TGTGCCAGCAGTGAATTGGACAGTTACAATGAGCAGTTCTTC. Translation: CASSELDSYNEQFF. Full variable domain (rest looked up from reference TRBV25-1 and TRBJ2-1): EADIYQTPRYLVIGTGKKITLECSQTMGHDKMYWYQQDPGMELHLIHYSYGVNSTEKGDLSSESTVSRIRTEHFPLTLESARPSHTSQYLCASSELDSYNEQFFGPGTRLTVL.

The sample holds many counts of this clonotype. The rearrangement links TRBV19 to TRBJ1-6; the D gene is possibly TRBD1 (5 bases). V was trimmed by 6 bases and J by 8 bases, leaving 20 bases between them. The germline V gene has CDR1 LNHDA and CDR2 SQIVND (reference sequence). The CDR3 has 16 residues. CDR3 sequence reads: CASSHTGGTGDSPLHF. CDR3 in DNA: TGTGCCAGTAGCCACACGGGCGGGACGGGCGATTCACCCCTCCACTTT.

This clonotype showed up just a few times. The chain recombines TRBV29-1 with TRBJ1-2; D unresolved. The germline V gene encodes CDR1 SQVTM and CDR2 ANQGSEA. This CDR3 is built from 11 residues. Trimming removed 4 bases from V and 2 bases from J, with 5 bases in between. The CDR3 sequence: CSVVQNYGYTF. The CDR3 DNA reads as TGCAGCGTTGTCCAGAACTATGGCTACACCTTC.

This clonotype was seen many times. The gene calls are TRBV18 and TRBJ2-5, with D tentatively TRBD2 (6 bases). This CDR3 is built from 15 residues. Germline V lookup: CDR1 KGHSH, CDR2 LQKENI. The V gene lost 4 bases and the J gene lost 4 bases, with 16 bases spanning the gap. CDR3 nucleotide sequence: TGTGCCAGCTCACTGAAAGGAGGGTTACGAGAGACCCAGTACTTC. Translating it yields CASSLKGGLRETQYF.

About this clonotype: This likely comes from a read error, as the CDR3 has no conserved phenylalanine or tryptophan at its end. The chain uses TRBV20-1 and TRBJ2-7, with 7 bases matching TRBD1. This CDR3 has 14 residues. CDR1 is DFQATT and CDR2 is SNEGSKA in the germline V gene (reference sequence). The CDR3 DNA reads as TGCCGTGCTAGTGCTCCCCCACCAGGGGGCGAGCAGTACCTC. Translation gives CRASAPPPGGEQYL.

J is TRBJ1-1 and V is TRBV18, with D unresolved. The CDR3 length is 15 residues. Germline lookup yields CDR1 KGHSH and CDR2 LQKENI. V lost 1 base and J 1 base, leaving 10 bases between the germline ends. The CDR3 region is CASSPLVSSNTEAFF. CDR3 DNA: TGTGCCAGCTCACCACTCGTCAGTTCGAACACTGAAGCTTTCTTT.

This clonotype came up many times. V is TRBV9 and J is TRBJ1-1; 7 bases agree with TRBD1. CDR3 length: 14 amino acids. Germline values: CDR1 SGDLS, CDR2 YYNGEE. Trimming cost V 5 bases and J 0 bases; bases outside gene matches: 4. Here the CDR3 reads CASREGALNTEAFF. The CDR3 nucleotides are TGTGCCAGCAGAGAGGGGGCGCTGAACACTGAAGCTTTCTTT. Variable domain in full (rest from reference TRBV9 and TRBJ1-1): DSGVTQTPKHLITATGQRVTLRCSPRSGDLSVYWYQQSLDQGLQFLIQYYNGEERAKGNILERFSAQQFPDLHSELNLSSLELGDSALYFCASREGALNTEAFFGQGTRLTVV.

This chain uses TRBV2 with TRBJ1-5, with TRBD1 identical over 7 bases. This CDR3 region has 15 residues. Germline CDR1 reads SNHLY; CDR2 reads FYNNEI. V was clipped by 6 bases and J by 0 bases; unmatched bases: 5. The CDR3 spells CASSGTDGSNQPQHF. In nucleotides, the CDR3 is TGTGCCAGCAGCGGGACAGACGGTAGCAATCAGCCCCAGCATTTT. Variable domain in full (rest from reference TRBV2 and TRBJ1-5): EPEVTQTPSHQVTQMGQEVILRCVPISNHLYFYWYRQILGQKVEFLVSFYNNEISEKSEIFDDQFSVERPDGSNFTLKIRSTKLEDSAMYFCASSGTDGSNQPQHFGDGTRLSIL.

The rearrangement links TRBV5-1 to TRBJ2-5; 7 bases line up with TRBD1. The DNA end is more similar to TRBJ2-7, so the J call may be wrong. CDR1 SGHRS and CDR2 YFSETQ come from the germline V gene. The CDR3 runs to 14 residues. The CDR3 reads CASSLATGRYEQYF. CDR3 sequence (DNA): TGCGCCAGCAGCTTGGCGACAGGGCGCTACGAGCAGTACTTC.

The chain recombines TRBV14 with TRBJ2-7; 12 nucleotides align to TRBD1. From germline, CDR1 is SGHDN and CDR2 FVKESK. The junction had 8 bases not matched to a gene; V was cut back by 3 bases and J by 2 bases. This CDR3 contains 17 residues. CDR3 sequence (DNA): TGTGCCAGCAGCCACGGGACAGGGGGCCAACCTACCTACGAGCAGTACTTC. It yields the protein CASSHGTGGQPTYEQYF.

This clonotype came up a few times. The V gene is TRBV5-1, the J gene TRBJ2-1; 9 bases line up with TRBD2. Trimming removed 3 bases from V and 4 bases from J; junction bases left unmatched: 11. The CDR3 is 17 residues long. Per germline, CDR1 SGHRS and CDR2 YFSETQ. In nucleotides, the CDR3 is TGCGCCAGCAGCTCGACTAGCGGCCCTAAACAGTACAATGAGCAGTTCTTC. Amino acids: CASSSTSGPKQYNEQFF.

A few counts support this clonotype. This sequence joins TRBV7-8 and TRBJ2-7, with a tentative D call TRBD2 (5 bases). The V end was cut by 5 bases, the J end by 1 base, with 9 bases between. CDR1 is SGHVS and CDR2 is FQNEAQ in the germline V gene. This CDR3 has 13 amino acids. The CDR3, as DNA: TGTGCCAGCAGCCCGACTACATCCTACGAGCAGTACTTC. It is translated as CASSPTTSYEQYF.

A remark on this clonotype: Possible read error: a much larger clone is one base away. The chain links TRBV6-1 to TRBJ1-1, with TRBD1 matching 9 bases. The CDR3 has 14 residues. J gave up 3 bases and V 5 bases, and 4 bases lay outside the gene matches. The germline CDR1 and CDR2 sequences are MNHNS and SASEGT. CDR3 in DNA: TGTGCCAGCAGTTCCTGGACAGGGGACACTGAAGCTTTCTTT. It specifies CASSSWTGDTEAFF.

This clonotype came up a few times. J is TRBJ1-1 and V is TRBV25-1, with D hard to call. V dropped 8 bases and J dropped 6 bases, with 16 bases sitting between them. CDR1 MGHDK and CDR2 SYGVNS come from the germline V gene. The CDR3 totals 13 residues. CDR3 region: CASSRIRGSEAFF. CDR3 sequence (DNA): TGTGCCAGCTCCCGGATCCGCGGGTCTGAAGCTTTCTTT.

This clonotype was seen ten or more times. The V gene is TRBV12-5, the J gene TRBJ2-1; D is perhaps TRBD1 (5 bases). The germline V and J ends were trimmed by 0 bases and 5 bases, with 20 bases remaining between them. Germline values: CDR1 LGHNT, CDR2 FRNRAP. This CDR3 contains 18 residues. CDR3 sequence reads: CASGLVLISTGQDNEQFF. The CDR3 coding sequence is TGTGCTAGTGGTTTGGTACTGATTAGCACAGGCCAGGACAATGAGCAGTTCTTC.

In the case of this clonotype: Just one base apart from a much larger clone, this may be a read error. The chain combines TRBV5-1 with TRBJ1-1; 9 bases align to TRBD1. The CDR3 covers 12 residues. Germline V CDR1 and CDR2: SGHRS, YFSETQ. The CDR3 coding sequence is TGCGCCAGCAGCCGGACAGGGGTCGAAGCTTCCTTT. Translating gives CASSRTGVEASF.

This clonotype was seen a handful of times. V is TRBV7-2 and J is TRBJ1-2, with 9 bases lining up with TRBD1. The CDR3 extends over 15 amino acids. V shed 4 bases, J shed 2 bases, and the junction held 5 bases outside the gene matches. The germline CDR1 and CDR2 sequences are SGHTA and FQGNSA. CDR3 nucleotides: TGTGCCAGCAGCTGGGGACAGGGCTCAAACTATGGCTACACCTTC. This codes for CASSWGQGSNYGYTF.

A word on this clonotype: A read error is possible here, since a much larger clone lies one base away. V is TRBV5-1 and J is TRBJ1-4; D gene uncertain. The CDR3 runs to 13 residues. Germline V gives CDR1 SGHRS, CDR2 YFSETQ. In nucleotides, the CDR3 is TGCGCCAGCAGCCCGGAAAATAATGAAAAACTGCTTTTT. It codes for CASSPENNEKLLF.

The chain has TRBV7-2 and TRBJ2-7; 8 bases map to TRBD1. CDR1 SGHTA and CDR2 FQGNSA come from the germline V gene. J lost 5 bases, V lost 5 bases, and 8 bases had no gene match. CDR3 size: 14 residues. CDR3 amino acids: CASSPGQGANEQYF. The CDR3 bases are TGTGCCAGCAGCCCCGGGCAGGGGGCCAACGAGCAGTACTTC.

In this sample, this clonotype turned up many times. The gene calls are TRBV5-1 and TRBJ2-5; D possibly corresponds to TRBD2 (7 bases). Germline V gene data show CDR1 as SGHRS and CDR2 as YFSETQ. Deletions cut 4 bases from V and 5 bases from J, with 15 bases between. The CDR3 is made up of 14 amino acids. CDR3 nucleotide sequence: TGCGCCAGCAGCCCGGTGGGGGGGCCCGAGACCCAGTACTTC. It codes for CASSPVGGPETQYF.

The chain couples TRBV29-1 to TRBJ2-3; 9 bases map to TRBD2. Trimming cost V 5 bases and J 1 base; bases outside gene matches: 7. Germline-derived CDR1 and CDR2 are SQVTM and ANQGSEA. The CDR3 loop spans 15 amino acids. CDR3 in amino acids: CSVFSASGGTDTQYF. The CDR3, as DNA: TGCAGCGTTTTTTCGGCTAGCGGGGGCACAGATACGCAGTATTTT.

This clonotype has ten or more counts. The CDR3 spells CSATRMNTEAFF. The CDR3 DNA reads TGCAGTGCTACCCGGATGAACACTGAAGCTTTCTTT. This sequence joins TRBV20-1 and TRBJ1-1; no definite D call. This CDR3 spans 12 amino acids. Germline lookup yields CDR1 DFQATT and CDR2 SNEGSKA (reference sequence). V shed 4 bases and J shed 0 bases, with 6 bases lying between them.